This entry lists 14 T cell receptor delta chains sequenced from one sample in a study of Vδ1+ human thymocytes. The study's findings and limits: Highly polyclonal TRG and TRD repertoires with Gaussian CDR3 length distributions appeared in thymus.

The template was reverse-transcribed extracted RNA. CDR3 amplicons came from multiplex PCR with pooled V-gene forward and constant-region reverse primers. TCRdb repeated clone calling on the multiplex PCR reads with CATT. The table has under 80,000 delta-chain clones, 30% to 45% seen once. These TCRs are of unknown antigen specificity. Material for sequencing was Vdelta1+ gamma-delta thymocytes from the thymus. As for subset: FACS-sorted CD3+ TCRalphabeta- TCRVdelta1+ TCRVdelta2- thymocytes. The receptors were sampled from a boy less than two years old who had congenital heart surgery.

The genes are TRDV1 and TRDJ1; weak D call: TRDD3 (6 bases). The CDR3 totals 20 residues. Trimming removed 0 bases at V and 0 bases at J, with 23 bases between. Germline lookup yields CDR1 TSWWSYY and CDR2 QGS. The CDR3 spells CALGELAYRWGSEDTDKLIF. In DNA form, the CDR3 reads TGTGCTCTTGGGGAACTCGCCTACCGCTGGGGCTCAGAGGACACCGATAAACTCATCTTT.

This chain connects TRDV1 to TRDJ1; 10 bases line up with TRDD3. CDR1 TSWWSYY and CDR2 QGS come from the germline V gene. The V and J ends lost 3 bases and 1 base, in that order; junction bases with no gene match: 14. The CDR3 length is 19 residues. This chain's CDR3 is CALGESPYWGIPGTDKLIF. Here the CDR3 DNA reads TGTGCTCTTGGGGAGTCCCCGTACTGGGGGATCCCGGGCACCGATAAACTCATCTTT.

This chain links TRDV1 with TRDJ1; tentatively, D is TRDD3 (6 bases). The CDR3 covers 18 residues. Germline V gives CDR1 TSWWSYY, CDR2 QGS. Trimming pared 0 bases from V and 0 bases from J, leaving 17 bases between. The CDR3 DNA is TGTGCTCTTGGGGAACTAAAACGTCGGGGGGACGACACCGATAAACTCATCTTT. This sequence encodes CALGELKRRGDDTDKLIF.

The chain has TRDV1 and TRDJ1; 8 bases match TRDD3. This CDR3 contains 23 residues. After removal of 6 bases from V and 1 base from J, the junction contained 31 bases not matched to a gene. Germline V gene sequence: CDR1 TSWWSYY, CDR2 QGS. CDR3 sequence reads: CALGPPHFPSPMYWGLATDKLIF. CDR3 bases: TGTGCTCTTGGTCCACCTCACTTCCCCTCCCCTATGTACTGGGGGCTAGCCACCGATAAACTCATCTTT.

Of note for this clone: In the same sample, other DNA sequences code for this CDR3. V usage is TRDV2 and J usage is TRDJ1, with TRDD3 matching 10 bases. J gave up 4 bases and V 3 bases, and 10 bases lay outside the gene matches. The CDR3 length is 16 residues. From germline, CDR1 is GEAIGNYY and CDR2 EKD. This chain's CDR3 is CACDPLLWGINDKLIF. The DNA of the CDR3 is TGTGCCTGTGACCCCTTACTCTGGGGGATAAACGATAAACTCATCTTT.

V gene TRDV1 combines with J gene TRDJ1; possible D gene TRDD2, 6 bases. CDR1 is TSWWSYY and CDR2 is QGS in the germline V gene. This CDR3 region has 18 residues. Trimming cost V 2 bases and J 4 bases, with 23 bases left between them. CDR3 residues: CALGEWGLLHQPGDKLIF. The CDR3 region has the DNA TGTGCTCTTGGGGAATGGGGCCTCCTACATCAGCCGGGCGATAAACTCATCTTT.

The V gene is TRDV1, the J gene TRDJ1; maybe TRDD3 (6 bases). This CDR3 is built from 21 residues. Germline assignment: CDR1 TSWWSYY and CDR2 QGS. V was clipped by 1 base and J by 1 base, with 28 bases between them. CDR3 loop: CALGERRTYARTGYRTDKLIF. For the CDR3, the DNA is TGTGCTCTTGGGGAACGCCGGACCTACGCCCGTACTGGATACCGCACCGATAAACTCATCTTT.

This clone was seen more than once but under ten times. This chain uses TRDV1 with TRDJ1; 12 bases agree with TRDD3. The CDR3 has 21 residues. Germline CDR1 is TSWWSYY and CDR2 is QGS. V was clipped by 5 bases and J by 3 bases; unmatched bases: 22. This chain's CDR3 is CALGKRGAFLLGDTLPDKLIF. The CDR3 DNA reads TGTGCTCTTGGGAAACGAGGAGCCTTCCTGCTGGGGGATACGCTCCCCGATAAACTCATCTTT.

In the case of this clone: The identical CDR3 is also encoded by other nucleotide sequences in the sample. The J gene is TRDJ1, the V gene TRDV1, with D possibly matching TRDD3 (6 bases). Germline loops: CDR1 TSWWSYY, CDR2 QGS. Trimming cost V 0 bases and J 0 bases, with 20 bases left between them. This CDR3 region has 19 residues. CDR3 DNA: TGTGCTCTTGGGGAACTTCTACCCGGGGGACCGCCGGACACCGATAAACTCATCTTT. Translation: CALGELLPGGPPDTDKLIF.

Only a few counts were recorded for this clone. The chain carries TRDV1 and TRDJ1, with TRDD3 matching over 7 bases. The CDR3 length is 22 residues. J was trimmed by 0 bases and V by 1 base; bases with no gene match: 23. Germline V gene data show CDR1 as TSWWSYY and CDR2 as QGS. The CDR3, as DNA: TGTGCTCTTGGGGAACGACCCCGCCCTTACGTCCCCTGGGGGCCGTACACCGATAAACTCATCTTT. Translating it yields CALGERPRPYVPWGPYTDKLIF.

This rearrangement joins TRDV2 to TRDJ1, with 12 bases matching TRDD3. J lost 0 bases, V lost 3 bases, and 7 bases had no gene match. Germline-derived CDR1 and CDR2 are GEAIGNYY and EKD. The CDR3 covers 17 residues. In nucleotides, the CDR3 is TGTGCCTGTGACGACTTACTGGGGGATACCCACACCGATAAACTCATCTTT. It yields the protein CACDDLLGDTHTDKLIF.

The chain recombines TRDV2 with TRDJ1; D is unclear. Looked up from germline, CDR1 is GEAIGNYY and CDR2 is EKD. V was pared by 6 bases and J by 0 bases, with 13 bases between. The CDR3 loop spans 14 amino acids. The CDR3 reads CACSYKGYTDKLIF. Here the CDR3 DNA reads TGTGCCTGTTCTTACAAGGGGTACACCGATAAACTCATCTTT.

This chain links TRDV1 with TRDJ1; no firm D call. The CDR3 covers 15 residues. V shed 5 bases and J shed 8 bases, with 21 bases lying between them. Germline CDR1 and CDR2: TSWWSYY and QGS. The CDR3 coding sequence is TGTGCTCTTGGGTCTCCCCCGATCCCTGTCGGAAAACTCATCTTT. It encodes CALGSPPIPVGKLIF.

This clone came up a few times. This chain links TRDV1 with TRDJ1; 7 positions agree with TRDD3. The germline V gene encodes CDR1 TSWWSYY and CDR2 QGS. The V gene end was trimmed by 4 bases and the J gene end by 0 bases; junction bases not matched to a gene: 2. The CDR3 loop spans 14 amino acids. Here the CDR3 DNA reads TGTGCTCTTGGGGCTGGGGGGCACACCGATAAACTCATCTTT. Translation gives CALGAGGHTDKLIF.